A single sample gave rise to the 30 T cell receptor beta chains below, sequenced in a study of T cell responses to AZD1222 COVID-19 vaccine. Clones were sequenced by immunoSEQ multiplex PCR, and TCRdb holds only the in-frame ones, with some missing. The repertoire holds some 170,000 clones, with 90% to 95% as singletons. The sample was peripheral blood, taken on day 0 of AZD1222 vaccination. All receptors derive from an adult in good health.

This clone was picked up one time. The CDR3 sequence: CSARTNEKLFF. CDR3 nucleotide sequence: TGCAGTGCCAGGACTAATGAAAAACTGTTTTTT. This chain joins TRBV20-1 and TRBJ1-4; D gene ambiguous. The CDR3 extends over 11 amino acids. Germline V gene sequence: CDR1 DFQATT, CDR2 SNEGSKA (reference sequence). Trimming removed 6 bases at V and 2 bases at J, with 4 bases between.

This clone was counted once. The rearrangement uses TRBV18 and TRBJ2-2, with D possibly being TRBD2 (5 bases). Trimming shortened V by 1 base and J by 4 bases, and 16 bases separated the two germline ends. CDR1 is KGHSH and CDR2 is LQKENI in the germline V gene. The CDR3 sequence is 17 residues long. In DNA, the CDR3 is TGTGCCAGCTCACCACTGGCGTGGCAGGAGGCCACCGGGGAGCTGTTTTTT. Translated, it gives CASSPLAWQEATGELFF.

This chain connects TRBV20-1 to TRBJ1-1; D gene uncertain. V was clipped by 7 bases and J by 4 bases, with 10 bases between them. This CDR3 is 11 amino acids long. Looked up from germline, CDR1 is DFQATT and CDR2 is SNEGSKA (reference sequence). Here the CDR3 reads CSGSGITEAFF. In DNA form, the CDR3 reads TGCAGTGGGAGTGGAATCACTGAAGCTTTCTTT.

This chain uses TRBV15 with TRBJ1-2; D uncertain. Trimming took 4 bases from V and 1 from J, leaving 10 bases between them. The CDR3 loop spans 14 amino acids. CDR1 LNHNV and CDR2 YYDKDF come from the germline V gene (reference sequence). The CDR3 protein is CATSKDGLNYGYTF. In DNA, the CDR3 is TGTGCCACCAGCAAGGATGGGCTTAACTATGGCTACACCTTC.

This chain joins TRBV7-9 and TRBJ1-2; D not resolved. V lost 5 bases to trimming and J lost 3 bases, with 16 bases between them. The CDR3 runs 15 residues. Germline values: CDR1 SEHNR, CDR2 FQNEAQ (reference sequence). The CDR3 bases are TGTGCCAGCAGCGGCAGGACTCCGAGGGACTATGGCTACACCTTC. Translated: CASSGRTPRDYGYTF.

The gene calls are TRBV18 and TRBJ1-3; D is possibly TRBD1 (5 bases). The CDR3 has 15 amino acids. The V gene's germline CDR1 is KGHSH and CDR2 LQKENI. Trimming took off 4 bases at V and 0 bases at J, with 10 bases between the two ends. DNA of the CDR3: TGTGCCAGCTCACAGACAGTAAACTCTGGAAACACCATATATTTT. Encoded protein: CASSQTVNSGNTIYF.

The chain carries TRBV7-2 and TRBJ1-5; TRBD1 matches 10 bases. In germline, CDR1 is SGHTA, CDR2 FQGNSA. V was pared by 6 bases and J by 4 bases, with 0 bases of the junction left unmatched. The CDR3 length is 13 residues. The CDR3 sequence: CASRGQGNQPQHF. The CDR3 coding sequence is TGTGCCAGCAGGGGACAGGGGAATCAGCCCCAGCATTTT.

The chain joins TRBV6-5 to TRBJ1-4; TRBD1 matches 9 bases. V lost 8 bases to trimming and J lost 7 bases; unmatched junction nucleotides: 8. The CDR3 loop spans 14 amino acids. Germline V CDR1 and CDR2: MNHEY, SVGAGI. The chain's CDR3 is CASSTGGAGEKLFF. DNA for the CDR3: TGTGCCAGCTCCACAGGGGGCGCGGGTGAAAAACTGTTTTTT.

The CDR3 sequence is CAISERTDQPQHF. CDR3 DNA: TGTGCCATCAGTGAGCGGACGGATCAGCCCCAGCATTTT. The V gene is TRBV10-3, the J gene TRBJ1-5; no definite D call. Between the trimmed V and J ends, which lost 2 bases and 5 bases, there was a span of 7 bases. Germline V gene lookup returns CDR1 ENHRY and CDR2 SYGVKD. CDR3 size: 13 residues.

The DNA for the CDR3 is TGTGCCAGCAGCTTAGACAGGGACTATGGCTACACCTTC. Its protein is CASSLDRDYGYTF. The chain employs TRBV11-3 and TRBJ1-2; D is possibly TRBD1 (5 bases). Germline V gene sequence: CDR1 SGHNT, CDR2 YENEEA. CDR3 length equals 13 residues. Trimming removed 0 bases from V and 3 bases from J, with 5 bases in between.

The chain uses TRBV7-9 and TRBJ1-5; D gene unclear. The V and J ends lost 1 base and 4 bases respectively, with 5 bases between them. The CDR3 length is 13 residues. Germline loops: CDR1 SEHNR, CDR2 FQNEAQ (reference sequence). In DNA, the CDR3 is TGTGCCAGCAGCTTAGGGCAGAATCAGCCCCAGCATTTT. This gives the protein CASSLGQNQPQHF.

The CDR3 DNA reads TGTGCCAGGACGGGGCGGGGCGCCTACAATGAGCAGTTCTTC. Translated, it gives CARTGRGAYNEQFF. This chain connects TRBV7-3 to TRBJ2-1, with D maybe TRBD2 (6 bases). V lost 9 bases and J lost 2, with 14 bases in between. The length of the CDR3 is 14 residues. Germline V gene sequence: CDR1 SGHTA, CDR2 FQGTGA.

The V and J genes are TRBV6-5 and TRBJ1-5; D is uncertain. Germline V gene data show CDR1 as MNHEY and CDR2 as SVGAGI. V was pared by 6 bases and J by 4 bases, with 16 bases between. The CDR3 spans 15 residues. The CDR3 reads CASSPVRGSNQPQHF. The CDR3 DNA reads as TGTGCCAGCAGCCCGGTAAGAGGGTCGAATCAGCCCCAGCATTTT.

The V gene is TRBV4-1, the J gene TRBJ1-6; D perhaps matches TRBD1 (6 bases). The CDR3 loop spans 15 amino acids. Trimming cost V 4 bases and J 9 bases, with 16 bases left between them. CDR1 is MGHRA, CDR2 YSYEKL, per germline. This chain's CDR3 is CASSPPGQRGSPLHF. The CDR3 DNA reads TGCGCCAGCAGCCCGCCGGGACAAAGAGGTTCACCCCTCCACTTT.

The gene calls are TRBV5-1 and TRBJ2-3, with 9 positions matching TRBD1. The junction had 3 bases not matched to a gene; V was cut back by 6 bases and J by 1 base. The CDR3 has 14 amino acids. Germline V CDR1 and CDR2: SGHRS, YFSETQ. CDR3 DNA sequence: TGCGCCAGCACAAGGACAGGGGGCACAGATACGCAGTATTTT. As protein: CASTRTGGTDTQYF.

This clone was recorded once. The rearrangement links TRBV27 to TRBJ1-6; D possibly corresponds to TRBD1 (5 bases). This CDR3 has 16 residues. Germline V gene lookup returns CDR1 MNHEY and CDR2 SMNVEV (reference sequence). Trimming stripped 6 bases from V and 6 bases from J, with 18 bases between. DNA of the CDR3: TGTGCCAGCAGCCGGGGCGGAGCCCTAGGTAATTCACCCCTCCACTTT. It yields the protein CASSRGGALGNSPLHF.

V is TRBV3-1 (or the pseudogene TRBV3-2) and J is TRBJ1-2; D not certain. This CDR3 has 15 residues. Germline V gene lookup returns CDR1 LGHDT and CDR2 YNNKEL (reference sequence). V lost 5 bases, J lost 8 bases, and 21 bases lay in between. CDR3 protein: CASSAASGSNRGYTF. CDR3 coding DNA: TGTGCCAGCAGCGCCGCCTCGGGGTCCAATCGGGGCTACACCTTC.

The rearrangement links TRBV27 to TRBJ1-2; no reliable D call. The CDR3 is 14 residues long. Trimming took off 5 bases at V and 2 bases at J, with 12 bases between the two ends. Germline V gene data show CDR1 as MNHEY and CDR2 as SMNVEV (reference sequence). The CDR3 spells CASSARTGNYGYTF. CDR3 in DNA: TGTGCCAGCAGTGCGCGGACGGGAAACTATGGCTACACCTTC.

V and J are TRBV6-1 and TRBJ2-3; 14 bases line up with TRBD2. The CDR3 has 16 amino acids. The germline V gene has CDR1 MNHNS and CDR2 SASEGT. Unmatched junction bases numbered 5, after V lost 4 bases and J lost 5 bases. The chain's CDR3 is CASSARLAGGQDTQYF. The DNA of the CDR3 is TGTGCCAGCAGTGCCAGACTAGCGGGGGGGCAAGATACGCAGTATTTT.

V gene TRBV19 combines with J gene TRBJ1-6, with D hard to call. The germline V gene encodes CDR1 LNHDA and CDR2 SQIVND (reference sequence). V was trimmed by 3 bases and J by 11 bases, leaving 20 bases between them. CDR3 length: 16 residues. CDR3 sequence reads: CASSISGPGLGTPLHF. The CDR3 DNA reads TGTGCCAGTAGTATCTCAGGCCCCGGACTGGGGACACCCCTCCACTTT.

CDR3 sequence: CASSLPTGNTIYF. The CDR3, as DNA: TGTGCCAGCAGCCTCCCAACTGGAAACACCATATATTTT. This rearrangement joins TRBV5-4 to TRBJ1-3; D ambiguous. Germline CDR1 is SGHNT and CDR2 is YYREEE (reference sequence). V was trimmed by 4 bases and J by 2 bases, leaving 7 bases between them. This CDR3 is built from 13 residues.

The V and J genes are TRBV5-1 and TRBJ2-3; tentatively, D is TRBD1 (6 bases). This CDR3 comprises 14 residues. CDR1 and CDR2 from the germline V gene are SGHRS and YFSETQ. V was cut by 2 bases and J by 6 bases, with 13 bases left in between. CDR3 coding DNA: TGCGCCAGCAGCTTCGACAGGAGTATCGATACGCAGTATTTT. Encoded protein: CASSFDRSIDTQYF.

This clone was picked up a small number of times. This chain connects TRBV6-4 to TRBJ2-2; 10 bases are shared with TRBD1. Germline V gives CDR1 MRHNA, CDR2 SNTAGT. This CDR3 spans 13 amino acids. Losses at the gene ends were 8 bases for V and 3 bases for J; bases not matched to a gene: 0. The CDR3 loop is CASGTGDTGELFF. In DNA, the CDR3 is TGTGCCAGCGGGACAGGGGACACCGGGGAGCTGTTTTTT.

This chain joins TRBV6-6 and TRBJ1-1, with D perhaps matching TRBD1 (6 bases). Trimming removed 6 bases from V and 0 bases from J, with 14 bases in between. This CDR3 is 15 amino acids long. The germline CDR1 and CDR2 sequences are MNHNY and SVGAGI (reference sequence). Here the CDR3 reads CASSRGDTMNTEAFF. The CDR3 region has the DNA TGTGCCAGCAGCCGCGGGGACACCATGAACACTGAAGCTTTCTTT.

The chain uses TRBV27 and TRBJ1-2, with D perhaps TRBD1 (5 bases). Looked up from germline, CDR1 is MNHEY and CDR2 is SMNVEV (reference sequence). The CDR3 length is 13 residues. Trimming took off 3 bases at V and 7 bases at J, with 12 bases between the two ends. This chain's CDR3 is CASSFPGGGGYTF. The DNA for the CDR3 is TGTGCCAGCAGTTTCCCCGGGGGGGGTGGCTACACCTTC.

V is TRBV7-9 and J is TRBJ1-1; D not certain. The ends were cut back, 1 base at V and 2 bases at J, with 5 bases in the middle. The CDR3 runs to 13 residues. Per the germline V gene, CDR1 is SEHNR and CDR2 is FQNEAQ (reference sequence). CDR3 sequence reads: CASSLDQNTEAFF. The DNA for the CDR3 is TGTGCCAGCAGCTTAGATCAAAACACTGAAGCTTTCTTT.

This chain joins TRBV6-2 or TRBV6-3 and TRBJ1-4; D is possibly TRBD1 (5 bases). The germline V gene encodes CDR1 MNHEY and CDR2 SVGEGT. V gave up 4 bases and J gave up 5 bases, with 17 bases separating them. The CDR3 spans 16 residues. In DNA, the CDR3 is TGTGCCAGCAGTTCGATTCAGGGACCGACAAATGAAAAACTGTTTTTT. Translated, it gives CASSSIQGPTNEKLFF.

The chain carries TRBV9 and TRBJ2-4; no clear D. V was shortened by 1 base and J by 0 bases, with 8 bases between the two germline ends. Germline assignment: CDR1 SGDLS and CDR2 YYNGEE. This CDR3 has 15 residues. In DNA, the CDR3 is TGTGCCAGCAGCGTATCTCACATAGCCAAAAACATTCAGTACTTC. Translating it yields CASSVSHIAKNIQYF.

The V call is TRBV27, the J call TRBJ2-7, with 8 bases aligning to TRBD1. The CDR3 is made up of 17 amino acids. With 4 bases clipped from V and 2 bases from J, the junction kept 13 bases outside the gene matches. Germline V gene sequence: CDR1 MNHEY, CDR2 SMNVEV (reference sequence). The CDR3: CASSSQTTGDSTYEQYF. In DNA, the CDR3 is TGTGCCAGCAGTTCCCAGACGACAGGGGATTCCACCTACGAGCAGTACTTC.

The gene calls are TRBV2 and TRBJ2-5, with TRBD1 as a possible D gene (6 bases). This CDR3 is 13 amino acids long. V shed 7 bases and J shed 3 bases, with 12 bases lying between them. Per the germline V gene, CDR1 is SNHLY and CDR2 is FYNNEI. DNA of the CDR3: TGTGCCAGCACCAGGGGCGCCGAAGAGACCCAGTACTTC. Translating gives CASTRGAEETQYF.